The table lists the clone carrying this TCR beta chain with a count of one. This sample stems from a study of blood T cell repertoires in COVID-19. Study-level background: PBMCs, B-cell-depleted T cells, or T cells provided the cDNA or gDNA that made up the material.

J gave up 5 bases and V 3 bases, and 8 bases lay outside the gene matches. There are 15 residues in the CDR3. The V gene's germline CDR1 is GTSNPN and CDR2 SVGIG (reference sequence). Using immunoSEQ multiplex PCR, the repertoire was profiled, and TCRdb retains in-frame clones only, with some absent. Found here are some 400,000 clones, roughly nine tenths of them singletons; the top ten hold about 0.83%. Input material: PBMCs or T cells enriched from blood (not recorded which). The TCR originated in a woman aged 40 to 50 who had been exposed to COVID-19. The rearrangement joins TRBV30 to TRBJ2-5, with TRBD2 identical over 11 bases. The CDR3 region has the DNA TGTGCCTGGAGAATAGCGGGGGGGCCGTGGGAGACCCAGTACTTC. This sequence encodes CAWRIAGGPWETQYF.